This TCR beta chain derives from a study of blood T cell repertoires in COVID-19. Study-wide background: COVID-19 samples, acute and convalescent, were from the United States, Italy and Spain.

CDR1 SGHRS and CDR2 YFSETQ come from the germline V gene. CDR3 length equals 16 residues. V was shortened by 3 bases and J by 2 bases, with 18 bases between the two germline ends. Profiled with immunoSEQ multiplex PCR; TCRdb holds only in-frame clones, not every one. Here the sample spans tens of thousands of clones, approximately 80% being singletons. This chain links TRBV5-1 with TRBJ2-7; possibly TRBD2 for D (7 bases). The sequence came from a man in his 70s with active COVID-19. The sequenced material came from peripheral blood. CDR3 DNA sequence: TGCGCCAGCAGCTCTGGTGGGGGGGCGCGTCCCTACGAGCAGTACTTC. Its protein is CASSSGGGARPYEQYF.